The 9 T cell receptor beta chains listed next were all sequenced from one sample in a study of blood T cell repertoires in COVID-19. The repertoire was sequenced with immunoSEQ multiplex PCR; TCRdb's copy has only in-frame clones and lacks some. This sample has around 480,000 clones, with about nine tenths found just once. The source material was peripheral blood. These receptor sequences come from a woman aged 50 to 60 with COVID-19, enrolled during active disease.

The V and J genes are TRBV6-5 and TRBJ1-4, with a possible D match to TRBD1 (5 bases). The CDR3 covers 13 residues. The germline CDR1 and CDR2 sequences are MNHEY and SVGAGI. The germline V and J ends were trimmed by 8 bases and 4 bases, with 11 bases remaining between them. The CDR3 here is CASSAGLNEKLFF. CDR3 bases: TGTGCCAGCTCTGCGGGGCTTAATGAAAAACTGTTTTTT.

The chain recombines TRBV28 with TRBJ2-3, with D perhaps TRBD2 (6 bases). V was trimmed by 7 bases and J by 6 bases, leaving 14 bases between them. The CDR3 totals 13 residues. Germline V gene sequence: CDR1 MDHEN, CDR2 SYDVKM. The CDR3 sequence is CASIYRGIDTQYF. Here the CDR3 DNA reads TGTGCCAGCATTTACCGGGGGATCGATACGCAGTATTTT.

V gene TRBV13 combines with J gene TRBJ2-7, with TRBD2 identical over 8 bases. CDR1 and CDR2 from the germline V gene are PRHDT and FYEKMQ (reference sequence). Trimming took 5 bases from V and 3 from J; bases not matched to a gene: 12. The CDR3 is made up of 16 amino acids. CDR3 in amino acids: CASSPRGAGGIYEQYF. The CDR3 nucleotides are TGTGCCAGCAGCCCGCGCGGCGCGGGGGGAATCTACGAGCAGTACTTC.

The rearrangement links TRBV27 to TRBJ1-6, with 8 positions matching TRBD1. This CDR3 has 15 amino acids. Germline CDR1 MNHEY, CDR2 SMNVEV (reference sequence). J gave up 6 bases and V 2 bases, and 3 bases lay outside the gene matches. In DNA form, the CDR3 reads TGTGCCAGCAGTTTAGGGACAGGCCGTAATTCACCCCTCCACTTT. It is translated as CASSLGTGRNSPLHF.

The genes are TRBV6-5 and TRBJ1-2; TRBD1 is a possible D gene (6 bases). The CDR3 runs 13 residues. In germline, CDR1 is MNHEY, CDR2 SVGAGI. Trimming pared 2 bases from V and 6 bases from J, leaving 10 bases between. CDR3 sequence (DNA): TGTGCCAGCAGTTACGAACAGGGACATGGCTACACCTTC. Translation gives CASSYEQGHGYTF.

The chain joins TRBV3-1 (or the pseudogene TRBV3-2) to TRBJ2-7; D call uncertain. This CDR3 contains 15 residues. CDR1 is LGHDT, CDR2 YNNKEL, per germline (reference sequence). Trimming left V 3 bases short and J 7 bases short, with 19 bases between. The CDR3 reads CASSQQMRSPQEQYF. CDR3 coding DNA: TGTGCCAGCAGCCAGCAAATGAGGAGTCCTCAAGAGCAGTACTTC.

The V gene is TRBV4-2, the J gene TRBJ1-3; 8 nucleotides agree with TRBD1. CDR1 and CDR2 from the germline V gene are LGHNA and YNFKEQ. V was clipped by 0 bases and J by 5 bases; unmatched bases: 3. The CDR3 is made up of 15 amino acids. CDR3 region: CASSQEAGGRNTIYF. CDR3 bases: TGTGCCAGCAGCCAAGAGGCAGGGGGCCGAAACACCATATATTTT.

The chain joins TRBV19 to TRBJ1-3; no clear D gene. V dropped 1 base and J dropped 0 bases, with 7 bases sitting between them. CDR1 is LNHDA, CDR2 SQIVND, per germline (reference sequence). The length of the CDR3 is 15 residues. The CDR3 loop reads CASSIGTVSGNTIYF. In nucleotides, the CDR3 is TGTGCCAGTAGTATAGGAACAGTCTCTGGAAACACCATATATTTT.

V is TRBV7-8 and J is TRBJ1-5; D remains ambiguous. The CDR3 runs to 14 residues. Per germline, CDR1 SGHVS and CDR2 FQNEAQ. The V and J ends lost 4 bases and 7 bases respectively, with 14 bases between them. The DNA for the CDR3 is TGTGCCAGCAGCTCGATGGGCGCCCGCCAGCCCCAGCATTTT. Translating gives CASSSMGARQPQHF.